A single sample is the source of the 7 T cell receptor beta chains below, sequenced in a study of T cells in Graves' hyperthyroidism and ophthalmopathy. It was RNA transcripts that yielded the amplified TCR beta CDR3 regions. HTBI primers were the set used in a first-round RT-PCR of the TCR CDR3. Via MiXCR, TCRdb re-called the multiplex PCR reads, giving one row per CDR3 protein. The sample has a few hundred thousand distinct CDR3 sequences, roughly a sixth seen once. Sequenced sample: blood. These TCRs come from a woman aged 40-49 years with Graves' ophthalmopathy.

This clonotype was counted many times. The chain employs TRBV5-1 and TRBJ2-2, with a weak D call TRBD1 (5 bases). Trimming took 10 bases from V and 2 from J, leaving 15 bases between them. CDR3 length: 14 amino acids. Germline-derived CDR1 and CDR2 are SGHRS and YFSETQ. CDR3 residues: CASHQGANTGELFF. The CDR3 DNA reads as TGCGCCTCCCACCAGGGCGCTAACACCGGGGAGCTGTTTTTT.

Ten or more counts support this clonotype. This sequence joins TRBV5-1 and TRBJ1-4; D not certain. The CDR3 spans 14 residues. The V end lost 4 bases, the J end lost 3 bases, and 10 bases lay between the germline ends. The germline V gene has CDR1 SGHRS and CDR2 YFSETQ. Here the CDR3 reads CASSGGYANEKLFF. DNA for the CDR3: TGCGCCAGCAGCGGAGGCTACGCTAATGAAAAACTGTTTTTT.

This clonotype was found many times. This chain connects TRBV20-1 to TRBJ2-3, with a possible D match to TRBD1 (8 bases). Deletions cut 6 bases from V and 0 bases from J, with 13 bases between. The CDR3 contains 14 residues. In germline, CDR1 is DFQATT, CDR2 SNEGSKA (reference sequence). The CDR3 loop is CSATGGGSTDTQYF. In DNA, the CDR3 is TGCAGTGCCACAGGGGGGGGTAGCACAGATACGCAGTATTTT.

CDR3 amino acids: CASGGDFCTDTQYF. The CDR3 nucleotides read TGTGCCAGCGGCGGGGACTTCTGCACAGATACGCAGTATTTT. The chain links TRBV6-1 to TRBJ2-3, with a possible D match to TRBD2 (6 bases). The germline CDR1 and CDR2 sequences are MNHNS and SASEGT. The CDR3 covers 14 residues. Trimming removed 8 bases at V and 1 base at J, with 13 bases between.

This clonotype was detected many times. The chain has TRBV2 and TRBJ2-7; D is possibly TRBD1 or TRBD2 (5 bases each). Germline V gene sequence: CDR1 SNHLY, CDR2 FYNNEI. This CDR3 region has 14 residues. The V and J ends lost 4 bases and 6 bases respectively, with 16 bases between them. CDR3 sequence reads: CASSARSARGEQYF. In DNA, the CDR3 is TGTGCCAGCAGTGCCCGGTCGGCGAGGGGCGAGCAGTACTTC.

This clonotype was observed many times. The V gene is TRBV14, the J gene TRBJ2-7; tentative D call: TRBD2 (7 bases). Germline values: CDR1 SGHDN, CDR2 FVKESK. The CDR3 is made up of 14 amino acids. Trimming shortened V by 1 base and J by 4 bases, and 11 bases separated the two germline ends. CDR3 nucleotides: TGTGCCAGCAGCCAAGTCGGGGGGCAGTACGAGCAGTACTTC. Its translation: CASSQVGGQYEQYF.

The rearrangement links TRBV28 to TRBJ1-5, with 7 bases that match TRBD1. The germline V gene has CDR1 MDHEN and CDR2 SYDVKM. Losses at the gene ends were 6 bases for V and 3 bases for J; bases not matched to a gene: 5. The CDR3 consists of 14 residues. CDR3 sequence: CASRSGTVNQPQHF. CDR3 coding DNA: TGTGCCAGCAGGTCCGGGACAGTCAATCAGCCCCAGCATTTT.